These 2 T cell receptor beta chains share one sample of origin, sequenced in a study of T cells in Graves' hyperthyroidism and ophthalmopathy. There were TCR beta CDR3 regions amplified from RNA transcripts. HTBI primers were employed in a first-round RT-PCR of the TCR CDR3. TCRdb itself ran the multiplex PCR reads through MiXCR, one entry per CDR3 protein. Of roughly 250,000 distinct CDR3 sequences listed, less than 20% were seen once; the top ten hold around 30%. Material for sequencing was blood. The source of these receptors is a young woman with Graves' ophthalmopathy.

About this clonotype: This may stem from a read error, because a much larger clone lies one nucleotide away. This chain links TRBV20-1 with TRBJ2-7, with D possibly TRBD1 on 6 matching bases. The CDR3 loop spans 16 amino acids. Germline loops: CDR1 DFQATT, CDR2 SNEGSKA (reference sequence). The CDR3 sequence: CNAAESTGFGSYEQYF. CDR3 DNA: TGCAATGCGGCGGAGTCCACAGGGTTCGGCTCCTACGAGCAGTACTTC.

This rearrangement joins TRBV9 to TRBJ1-4; TRBD1 matches at 10 bases. CDR3 length equals 15 residues. Germline CDR1 SGDLS, CDR2 YYNGEE. The J segment lost 8 bases and the V segment lost 3 bases, leaving 7 bases of the junction unmatched. The CDR3 spells CASSARTGGNEKLFF. CDR3 bases: TGTGCCAGCAGCGCAAGGACAGGGGGTAACGAAAAACTGTTTTTT.